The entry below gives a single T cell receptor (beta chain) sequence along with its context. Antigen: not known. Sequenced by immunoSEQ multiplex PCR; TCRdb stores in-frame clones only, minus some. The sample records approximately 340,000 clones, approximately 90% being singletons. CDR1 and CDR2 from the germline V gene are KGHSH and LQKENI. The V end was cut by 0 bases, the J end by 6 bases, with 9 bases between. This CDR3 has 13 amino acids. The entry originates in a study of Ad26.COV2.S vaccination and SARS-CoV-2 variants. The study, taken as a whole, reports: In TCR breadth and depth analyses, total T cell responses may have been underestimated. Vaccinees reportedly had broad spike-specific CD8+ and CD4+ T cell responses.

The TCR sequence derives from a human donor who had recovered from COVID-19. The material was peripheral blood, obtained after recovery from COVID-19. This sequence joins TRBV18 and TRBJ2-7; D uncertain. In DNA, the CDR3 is TGTGCCAGCTCACCACCTGGCCGTCTCGAGCAGTACTTC. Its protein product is CASSPPGRLEQYF.